This T cell receptor beta chain originates from a study of cytomegalovirus exposure and HLA in healthy donors (TCRdb year 2017). Concerning the study at large: According to an earlier analysis of around 600 of the donors, some 180 million T cells yielded some 120 million unique TCR beta sequences and around 300 Gb of sequence data. About 310 gigabases of sequencing data and tens of millions of unique TCR sequences were included in an early release covering around 600 HLA-typed donors. Of the roughly 400 genotyped donors, about 80% fell in the genetic ancestry cluster associated with self-reported Caucasian donors. The study aimed to test whether cataloging public T cell receptors could reveal signatures of past pathogen exposure. The study profiled the T cell repertoires of approximately 700 subjects by immunosequencing and related them to cytomegalovirus serostatus. A separate validation cohort of about 110 different subjects was used in addition to the roughly 670-subject first cohort. High-throughput TCR immunosequencing, statistical association of individual TCRs with disease status, and machine learning were combined to predict cytomegalovirus infection status. To study patterns of TCR occurrence, a later analysis re-analyzed previously published TCR beta repertoires from 500 to 850 donors and added high-resolution HLA genotyping. The later analysis used no new phenotypic data to find candidate immune exposures, relying instead on TCR beta sequences and their occurrence across donors. An earlier analysis of a few hundred of the donors applied high-throughput TCR beta sequencing to assess whether each TCR beta V gene segment acted as functional or pseudogenic. Donor age, sex, ethnicity and CMV serostatus were compiled alongside the repertoire data. A later genetic analysis took genome-wide SNP genotypes for about 65% of the 666 donors and used that subset as a discovery cohort. Every discovery cohort repertoire had been produced on one sequencing platform. HLA typing covered class I and class II loci at four-digit resolution. Typing coverage varied by locus: roughly 629-640 donors for A, B, C, DRB1 and DQB1; more than 500 for DQA1; over 600 for DPA1; more than 450 for DPB1. Because of strong linkage in the cohort, four or five DR-DQ haplotypes were treated as single units for association and clustering. On average, 235,054 unique TCR beta nucleotide sequences were sequenced per donor among 398 genotyped donors of the cohort, with around 19% of those sequences being non-productive. Paper-wide results and their limitations: Only TCR beta chains were sequenced in this cohort, and the absence of alpha or paired-chain data limited detectable features. In a later analysis, the rate of TCR association differed among HLA loci, with DRB1 alleles having the most associated TCRs and HLA-C alleles having the fewest. HLA typing was unavailable for some donors at each locus, so association tests used only the typed subset. A later analysis reported that several top co-occurrence clusters appeared linked to parvovirus B19, influenza, CMV and Epstein-Barr virus. Presence/absence analyses assumed roughly uniform sequencing depth across donors, an assumption that may not hold. The authors suggested that the approach could potentially be generalized to other disease states and immunological phenotypes. Immune exposure information for the cohort was limited to CMV serostatus. Correlated functional status among segregating V segments might be attributable to linkage disequilibrium, but an unknown experimental factor could not be ruled out. A later genetic analysis associated a missense DCLRE1C variant with V-gene and J-gene trimming of TCR beta chains, and an independent cohort replicated the association. Some IMGT-functional V segments, including TRBV6-2 and TRBV6-3, could not be distinguished by the 87-base-pair reads and were therefore excluded. In an earlier analysis of 500 to 650 of the donors, most TCR beta V segments appeared in productive rearrangements about 90% or about 30% of the time, broadly matching IMGT annotations. A group of highly shared sequence variants was considered likely to be a technical artifact of the sequencing pipeline. In the study, approximately 150 TCR beta chains were listed as associated with cytomegalovirus. Assigning TCR associations to individual alleles was difficult when HLA alleles, especially DR and DQ, strongly co-occurred. While some public TCRs were present in many individuals, most TCR sequences turned up only very rarely across donors. Compared with equally common non-associated chains, HLA-associated TCR beta chains in a later analysis were more clonally expanded and had lower generation probabilities. The classifier was reported to diagnose cytomegalovirus status with high specificity and sensitivity in both the original and validation cohorts. A few of the identified cytomegalovirus-associated TCR beta chains were confirmed in vitro to be specific for cytomegalovirus antigens. A later analysis associated about 18,000 TCR beta sequences with specific HLA alleles at a false discovery rate of 0.05. The earlier analysis of approximately 540 of the donors excluded 15 to 20 rarely observed V segments, including chromosome 9 orphons, because counts were too low. In a later genetic analysis, fewer N-insertions in productive TCRs were reported among donors in an Asian-associated ancestry cluster than the roughly 700-donor mean. A further reported finding was that TCR beta sequences accurately predicted the HLA-A and HLA-B alleles for most subjects in the first cohort. A later analysis found that most CMV-associated TCR beta chains appeared HLA-restricted, with HLA associations seemingly driven largely by CMV exposure.

The library was prepared using the immunoSEQ multiplex PCR assay. The multiplex PCR relied on a mix of 60 forward primers for TCR Vbeta segments and 13 reverse primers for TCR Jbeta segments. Amplification of the CDR3 region of rearranged TCR beta genes was performed with a multiplex PCR assay on genomic DNA. The Illumina HiSeq System was used to sequence the amplified TCR beta libraries as 87-base-pair reads. The authors' pipeline ran thus. A later analysis counted tens of millions of unique TCR beta chains across the roughly 700 repertoires, and roughly 11 million of these chains were shared by at least two donors. To remove PCR and sequencing errors, raw reads were error-corrected and collapsed into unique sequences using a nearest-neighbor algorithm that merged closely related sequences. Alignment of CDR3 sequences to IMGT reference sequences was used to assign V, D and J gene segments. For a sequence to be retained, a match of at least six nucleotides to both a V gene segment and a J gene segment was required. A rearrangement was called productive if the CDR3 had no stop codons and remained in frame with V and J, and every other rearrangement was called non-productive. Following IMGT convention, CDR3 was defined as the stretch from the second conserved V-encoded cysteine to the conserved J-encoded phenylalanine. The earlier analysis of about 620 of the donors excluded sequences that lacked an unambiguous match to a single V gene segment. In an earlier analysis of a few hundred of the donors, V segments were called functional above 56.7% productive rearrangements and were called segregating when the between-donor standard deviation exceeded 5%. A statistical classification framework was built to diagnose cytomegalovirus status from the catalog of TCR beta chain sequences. V and J gene assignment, in a later analysis, came from comparing TCR nucleotide sequences with IMGT/GENE-DB human TR gene sequences. Using the TCRdist pipeline, a later analysis assigned CDR3 sequences along with most-parsimonious VDJ recombination scenarios. In a later analysis, each TCR beta chain was defined by its CDR3 amino acid sequence together with its V-gene family, and reads lacking a unique V-gene family were excluded. A later analysis removed several hundred highly shared, low-generation-probability nucleotide sequences to deal with suspected cross-contamination and a sequencing artifact. In a later analysis, a clonal expansion index was calculated for each public chain from normalized within-repertoire ranks of inferred template counts. In a later analysis, generation probabilities were computed with a VDJ recombination model fitted to out-of-frame rearrangements, and the resulting probabilities were checked against IGoR. A later analysis scored TCR-TCR, TCR-HLA and TCR-CMV co-occurrence with hypergeometric tests, applying a repertoire-size bias correction to TCR pairs. In a later analysis, false discovery rates were estimated by permuting HLA or CMV assignments 20 times. In a later analysis, co-occurring TCRs were grouped with DBSCAN, and TCRdist sequence similarity was added when clustering was performed within HLA-allele-positive subsets. Repertoires with fewer than 30,000 or more than 120,000 public chains were left out of co-occurrence clustering, as were several repertoires with anomalous nucleotide sharing. The source is immuneACCESS, and TCRdb retained only in-frame sequences with V and J called. Part of the clones is not carried over; for the studies checked, unresolved V genes explain less than half of this, and the remainder is unexplained. V and J calls and clone size are copied from that table; D and trimming were computed from the DNA. The sample data list about 140,000 clones, and 70% to 80% of these were observed just once. Of the sample, roughly 10% is held by the ten largest clones.

The cohort was made up of hundreds of healthy bone marrow donors. At the time of sampling, all cohort members were nominally healthy, though unrecorded immune exposures were likely present. The donor tested CMV seropositive and was one of the 289 seropositive cohort members. A peripheral blood sample was provided by each donor, and peripheral blood mononuclear cells were used for TCR beta sequencing. The Qiagen DNeasy Blood Extraction Kit was used to extract genomic DNA from the blood cell samples. A note on this clone: Its specific antigen is unknown. Base-call qualities are not available, and no considerably larger clone is one nucleotide away.

Taken from cysteine to phenylalanine, the CDR3 has 15 residues. The CDR3 DNA has 45 bases and is translated from base 1. Sequences SGHTA (CDR1) and FQGNSA (CDR2) are obtained from the germline V gene. Trimming accounts for 2 bases at V and 7 bases at J, while the number of junction bases matched to no gene is 11. The specimen was PBMCs. This TCR came from a woman aged 50 to 60 in good health and CMV-seropositive. Recombination connected TRBV7-2 to TRBJ2-7; TRBD1 matches 7 bases in the middle. The CDR3 loop reads CASSLTRWQGEEQYF. The nucleotide sequence reads as follows: TGTGCCAGCAGCTTAACTCGTTGGCAGGGGGAGGAGCAGTACTTC.